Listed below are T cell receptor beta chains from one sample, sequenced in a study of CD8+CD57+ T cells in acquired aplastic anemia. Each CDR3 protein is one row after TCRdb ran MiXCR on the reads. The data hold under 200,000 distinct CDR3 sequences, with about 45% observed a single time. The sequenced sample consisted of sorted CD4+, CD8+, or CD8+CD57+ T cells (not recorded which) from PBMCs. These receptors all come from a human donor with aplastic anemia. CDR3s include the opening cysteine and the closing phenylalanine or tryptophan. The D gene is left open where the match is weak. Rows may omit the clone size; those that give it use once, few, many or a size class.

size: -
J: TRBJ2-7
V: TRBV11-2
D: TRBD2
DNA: TGTGCCAGCAGCCCAGAACGACTAGCGGGGTTCTACGAGCAGTACTTC
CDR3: CASSPERLAGFYEQYF

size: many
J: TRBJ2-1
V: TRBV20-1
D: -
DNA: TGCAGTGCTAGAAAACCCGGGGGGCCCAATGAGCAGTTCTTC
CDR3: CSARKPGGPNEQFF

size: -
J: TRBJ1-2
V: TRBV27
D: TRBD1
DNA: TGTGCCAGCAGTTTCACGACAGGGATGGTCGGGAACTATGGCTACACCTTC
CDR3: CASSFTTGMVGNYGYTF

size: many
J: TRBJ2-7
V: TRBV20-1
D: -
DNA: TGCAGTGCTAGTACAGGGGGGGCCTACGAGCAGTACTTC
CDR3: CSASTGGAYEQYF

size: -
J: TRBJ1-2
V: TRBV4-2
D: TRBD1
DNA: TGTGCCAGCAGCCAAGGACAGGGCTGGGGCTACACCTTC
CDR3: CASSQGQGWGYTF

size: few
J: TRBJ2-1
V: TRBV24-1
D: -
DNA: TGTGCCACCAGTGACCTTAATAGACAGTCCAATGAGCAGTTCTTC
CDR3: CATSDLNRQSNEQFF

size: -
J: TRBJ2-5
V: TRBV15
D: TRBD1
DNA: TGTGCCACCAGCAGACCGGGACAGGGGGCGCGGAAGACCCAGTACTTC
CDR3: CATSRPGQGARKTQYF

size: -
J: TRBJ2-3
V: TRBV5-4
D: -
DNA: TGTGCCAGCAGCTTGGTTAGAGGTGGTCGTAGCACAGATACGCAGTATTTT
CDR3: CASSLVRGGRSTDTQYF

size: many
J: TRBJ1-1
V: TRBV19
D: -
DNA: TGTGCCAGTAGTATTTCACAGGCCACTGAAGCTTTCTTT
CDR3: CASSISQATEAFF

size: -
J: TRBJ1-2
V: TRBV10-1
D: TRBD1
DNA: TGCGCCACAGGACAGGGCAATGGCTACACCTTC
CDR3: CATGQGNGYTF

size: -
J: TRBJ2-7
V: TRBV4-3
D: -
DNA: TGCGCCAGCAGCCAAGAGAGGCCAGGGGCCTACGAGCAGTACTTC
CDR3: CASSQERPGAYEQYF

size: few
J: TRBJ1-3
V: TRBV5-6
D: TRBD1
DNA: TGTGCCAGCAGCTATACAGGGGATTACTCTGGAAACACCATATATTTT
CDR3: CASSYTGDYSGNTIYF

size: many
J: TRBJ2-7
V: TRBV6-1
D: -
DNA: TGTGCCAGCAGTGAAGTGGGACTTTACGAGCAGTACTTC
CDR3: CASSEVGLYEQYF

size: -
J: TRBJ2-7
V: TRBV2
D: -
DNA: TGTGCCAGCAGGGCGGACAGCTCCTGCGAGCAGTACTTC
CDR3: CASRADSSCEQYF

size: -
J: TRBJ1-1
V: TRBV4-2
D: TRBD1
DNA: TGTGCCAGCAGCCAAGATGCCGGGACAGGGGATGCTGAAGCTTTCTTT
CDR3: CASSQDAGTGDAEAFF

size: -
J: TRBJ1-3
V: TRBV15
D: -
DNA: TGTGCCACCAGCAGAGTAGAAGCTATCGCTGGAAACACCATATATTTT
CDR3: CATSRVEAIAGNTIYF

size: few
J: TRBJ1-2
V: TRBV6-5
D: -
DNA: TGTGCCAGCAGTTCCGTGGGACGGCCGTATGGCTACACCTTC
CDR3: CASSSVGRPYGYTF

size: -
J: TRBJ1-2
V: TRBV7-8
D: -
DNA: TGTGCCAGCAGCCAGGGCTCAGGGGCTCGGGGCTACACCTTC
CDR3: CASSQGSGARGYTF

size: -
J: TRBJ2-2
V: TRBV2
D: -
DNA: TGTGCCAGCAGCGGAGACGCGAACACCGGGGAGCTGTTTTTT
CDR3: CASSGDANTGELFF

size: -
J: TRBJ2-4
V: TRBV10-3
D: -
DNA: TGTGCCATCAGCCCCCTTCCGGGTCCAGCCAAAAACATTCAGTACTTC
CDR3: CAISPLPGPAKNIQYF

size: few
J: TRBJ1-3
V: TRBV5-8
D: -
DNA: TGTGCCAGCAGCAACAGCCGAATCTCTGGAAACACCATATATTTT
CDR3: CASSNSRISGNTIYF

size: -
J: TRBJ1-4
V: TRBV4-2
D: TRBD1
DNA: TGTGCCAGCAGCCAGGATCCGACAGGGGCAACTAATGAAAAACTGTTTTTT
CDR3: CASSQDPTGATNEKLFF

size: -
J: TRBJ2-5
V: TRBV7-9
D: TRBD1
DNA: TGTGCCGGACAGGGGGCTAGGGAGACCCGGTACTTT
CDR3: CAGQGARETRYF

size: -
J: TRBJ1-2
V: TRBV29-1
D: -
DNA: TGCAGCGTTGAAGACCCGGGAAGGAACTATGGCTACACCTTC
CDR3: CSVEDPGRNYGYTF

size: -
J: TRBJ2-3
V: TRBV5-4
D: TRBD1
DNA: TGTGCCAGCAGCTTGTCGTGGGACAGGGGGAAAGATACGCAGTATTTT
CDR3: CASSLSWDRGKDTQYF

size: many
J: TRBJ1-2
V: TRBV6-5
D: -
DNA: TGTGCCAGCAGTTACTCGGGTCATAACGTCTACACCTTC
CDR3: CASSYSGHNVYTF

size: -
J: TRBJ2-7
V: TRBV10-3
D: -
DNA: TGTGCCATCAGTAGGGGAATTACAGAGCGATCCTACGAGCAGTACTTC
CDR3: CAISRGITERSYEQYF

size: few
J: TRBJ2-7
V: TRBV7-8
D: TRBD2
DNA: TGTGCCAGCAGCGGGAGGGCGTCCTACGAGCAGTACTTC
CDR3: CASSGRASYEQYF

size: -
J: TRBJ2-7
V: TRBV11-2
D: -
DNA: TGTGCCAGCAGCTTAGTTGGTCTCGAGCAGTACTTC
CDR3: CASSLVGLEQYF

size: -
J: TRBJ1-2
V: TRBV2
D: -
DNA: -
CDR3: CASSEGRPSTSGYGYTF

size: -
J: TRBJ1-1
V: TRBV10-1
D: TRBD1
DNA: TGCGCCAGCAGCGGACAGGGAGAGACTGAAGCTTTCTTT
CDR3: CASSGQGETEAFF

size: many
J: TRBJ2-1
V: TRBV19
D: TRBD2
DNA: TGTGCCAGTAGGACGAGTGACGGGGGGGTCGGTATTGTCTACAATGAGCAGTTCTTC
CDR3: CASRTSDGGVGIVYNEQFF

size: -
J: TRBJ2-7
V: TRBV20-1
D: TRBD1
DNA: TGCAGTGCTAGGGACAGGGGGAACGAGCAGTACTTC
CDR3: CSARDRGNEQYF

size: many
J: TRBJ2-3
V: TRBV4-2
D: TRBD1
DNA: TGTGCCAGCAGCCAACCACAGGGGCCTAGCACAGATACGCAGTATTTT
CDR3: CASSQPQGPSTDTQYF

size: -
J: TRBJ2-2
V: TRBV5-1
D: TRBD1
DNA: TGCGCCAGCAGCCCTACAGGGGAGCACACCGGGGAGCTGTTTTTT
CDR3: CASSPTGEHTGELFF

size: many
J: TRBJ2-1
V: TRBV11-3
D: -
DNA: TGTGCCAGCAGCCGCCGGGACTGGAACAATGAGCAGTTCTTC
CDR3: CASSRRDWNNEQFF

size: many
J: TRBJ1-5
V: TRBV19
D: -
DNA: TGTGCCAGTAGTATAGGGGAGAATAGCAATCAGCCCCAGCATTTT
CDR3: CASSIGENSNQPQHF

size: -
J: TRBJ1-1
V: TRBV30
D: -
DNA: TGTGCCCGGAGCTCCTATGGAGGAACTGAAGCTTTCTTT
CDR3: CARSSYGGTEAFF

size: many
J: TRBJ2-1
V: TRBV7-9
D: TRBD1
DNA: TGTGCCAGCAGCCCGATGGGACAGGGGTACAATGAGCAGTTCTTC
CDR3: CASSPMGQGYNEQFF